This T cell receptor beta chain derives from a study of T cell repertoires in cytomegalovirus infection. Study as a whole: Public TCR beta signatures provided an indication of both CMV infection and a matching HLA type.

TCRdb re-derived calls from the reads in MiXCR, one entry per CDR3 protein. The repertoire holds over 250,000 distinct CDR3 sequences, with over 20% as singletons. To note about this clonotype: Its cognate antigen is unknown.

Overall study results and limits: People with CMV and the relevant HLA were identified by cumulative public TCR beta family frequency.

The receptor's source is a human donor in good health (CMV status not recorded). Some clones in this sample may be carry-over from other donors' samples. Sequencing was done on a sample of PBMCs.

The CDR3 reads CASSFDGTGYEAFF. The CDR3, as DNA: TGCGCCAGCAGCTTTGACGGCACTGGGTATGAAGCTTTCTTT. The rearrangement joins TRBV5-1 to TRBJ1-1; D uncertain. In germline, CDR1 is SGHRS, CDR2 YFSETQ. V was trimmed by 2 bases and J by 7 bases, leaving 15 bases between them. The CDR3 spans 14 residues.